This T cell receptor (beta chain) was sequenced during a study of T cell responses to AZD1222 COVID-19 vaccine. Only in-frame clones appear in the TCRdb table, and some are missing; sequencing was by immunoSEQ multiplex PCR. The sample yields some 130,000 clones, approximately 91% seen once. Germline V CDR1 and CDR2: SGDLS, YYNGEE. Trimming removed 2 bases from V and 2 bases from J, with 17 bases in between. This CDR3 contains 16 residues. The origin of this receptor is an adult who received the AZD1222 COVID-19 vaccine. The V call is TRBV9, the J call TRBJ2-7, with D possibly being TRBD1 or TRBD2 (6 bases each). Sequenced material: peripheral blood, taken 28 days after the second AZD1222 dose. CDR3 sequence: CASSVGGGNGPYEQYF. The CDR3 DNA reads TGTGCCAGCAGCGTGGGGGGCGGGAACGGTCCCTACGAGCAGTACTTC.